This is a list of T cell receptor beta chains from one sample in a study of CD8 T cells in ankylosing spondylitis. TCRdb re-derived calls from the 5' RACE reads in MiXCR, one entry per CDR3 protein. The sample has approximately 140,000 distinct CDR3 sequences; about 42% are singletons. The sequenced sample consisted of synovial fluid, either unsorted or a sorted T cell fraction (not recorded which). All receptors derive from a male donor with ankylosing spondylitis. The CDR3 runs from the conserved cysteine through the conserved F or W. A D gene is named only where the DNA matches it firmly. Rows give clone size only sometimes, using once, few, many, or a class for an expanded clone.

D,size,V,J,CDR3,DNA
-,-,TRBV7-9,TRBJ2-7,CASSPSSGENLYEQYF,TGTGCCAGCAGCCCGTCCTCCGGGGAGAACTTGTACGAGCAGTACTTC
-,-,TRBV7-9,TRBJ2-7,CASSLPGEQYF,TGTGCCAGCAGCTTACCAGGGGAGCAGTACTTC
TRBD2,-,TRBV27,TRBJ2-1,CASSLSGTSGSRQFF,TGTGCCAGCAGTTTATCGGGGACTAGCGGGAGTCGGCAGTTCTTC
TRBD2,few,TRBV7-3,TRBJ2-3,CASSLLAGGTDTQYF,TGTGCCAGCAGCCTACTAGCGGGGGGCACAGATACGCAGTATTTT
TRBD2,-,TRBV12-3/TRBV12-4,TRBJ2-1,CASSLGAGDPYNEQFF,TGTGCCAGCAGTTTGGGAGCGGGAGATCCCTACAATGAGCAGTTCTTC
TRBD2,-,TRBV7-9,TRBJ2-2,CASSPERLAVNTGELFF,TGTGCCAGCAGCCCCGAAAGACTAGCGGTGAACACCGGGGAGCTGTTTTTT
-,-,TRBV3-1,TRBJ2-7,CASSQDLQEVVYEQYF,TGTGCCAGCAGCCAAGATCTCCAGGAGGTAGTCTACGAGCAGTACTTC
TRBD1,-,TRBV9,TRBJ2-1,CASSVRLGPLDREQFF,TGTGCCAGCAGCGTCCGGCTGGGACCTCTGGACAGGGAGCAGTTCTTC
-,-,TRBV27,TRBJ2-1,CASSPRSSSYNEQFF,TGTGCCAGCAGTCCTAGGTCGAGCTCCTACAATGAGCAGTTCTTC
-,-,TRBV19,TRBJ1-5,CASSRVPGQPQHF,TGTGCCAGTAGTCGGGTTCCAGGCCAGCCCCAGCATTTT
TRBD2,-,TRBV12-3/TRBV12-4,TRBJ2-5,CASSRTPAGGPGETQYF,TGTGCCAGCAGTCGGACGCCAGCGGGAGGGCCGGGAGAGACCCAGTACTTC
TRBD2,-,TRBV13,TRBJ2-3,CASSLGLAGHTDTQYF,TGTGCCAGCAGCTTAGGCCTAGCGGGGCACACAGATACGCAGTATTTT
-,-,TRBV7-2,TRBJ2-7,CASSYDITYEQYF,TGTGCCAGCAGTTATGACATCACCTACGAGCAGTACTTC
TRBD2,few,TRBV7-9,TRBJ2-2,CASSLLLAGDTGELFF,TGTGCCAGCAGCTTACTGCTAGCGGGTGACACCGGGGAGCTGTTTTTT
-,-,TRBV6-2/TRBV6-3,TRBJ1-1,CASSYSGVSYTEAFF,TGTGCCAGCAGTTACTCCGGGGTGAGTTACACTGAAGCTTTCTTT
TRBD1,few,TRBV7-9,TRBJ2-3,CASSSFRGQNTDTQYF,TGTGCCAGCAGCTCCTTCAGGGGACAGAACACAGATACGCAGTATTTT
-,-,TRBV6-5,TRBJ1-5,CASSSLIWGKGNQPQHF,TGTGCCAGCAGTTCCCTAATCTGGGGGAAAGGAAATCAGCCCCAGCATTTT
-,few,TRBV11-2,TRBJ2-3,CASSFHPGPRDTQYF,TGTGCCAGCAGCTTCCACCCGGGACCGAGGGATACGCAGTATTTT
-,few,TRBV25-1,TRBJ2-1,CASSPIDTYNEQFF,TGTGCCAGCAGTCCTATCGACACCTACAATGAGCAGTTCTTC
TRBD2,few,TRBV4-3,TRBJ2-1,CASSQDGTSKNEQFF,TGCGCCAGCAGCCAAGACGGGACTAGTAAAAATGAGCAGTTCTTC
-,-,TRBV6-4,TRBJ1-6,CASRDSGDNSPLHF,TGTGCCAGCAGGGACAGCGGGGATAATTCACCCCTCCACTTT
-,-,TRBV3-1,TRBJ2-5,CASSPFVYSWGYQETQYF,TGTGCCAGCAGCCCCTTCGTCTATAGCTGGGGGTACCAAGAGACCCAGTACTTC
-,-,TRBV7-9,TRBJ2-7,CASSLGPTKQYF,TGTGCCAGCAGCTTAGGCCCCACAAAGCAGTACTTC
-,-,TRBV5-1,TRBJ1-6,CASSLEVGALLSPLHF,TGCGCCAGCAGCTTGGAAGTAGGGGCCCTACTTTCACCCCTCCACTTT
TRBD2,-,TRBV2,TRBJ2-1,CASSAKLAGECRCDNEQFF,TGTGCCAGCAGCGCCAAACTAGCGGGAGAGTGTCGGTGTGACAATGAGCAGTTCTTC
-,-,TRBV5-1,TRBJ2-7,CASSLGSGVEQYF,TGCGCCAGCAGCTTGGGCTCAGGGGTGGAGCAGTACTTC
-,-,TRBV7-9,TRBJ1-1,CASSLAWTERMNTEAFF,TGTGCCAGCAGCTTAGCATGGACAGAGAGGATGAACACTGAAGCTTTCTTT
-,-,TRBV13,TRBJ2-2,CASSLLAGELFF,TGTGCCAGCAGCTTACTAGCCGGGGAGCTGTTTTTT
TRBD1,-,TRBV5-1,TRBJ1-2,CASSLGQGALSFSYGYTF,TGCGCCAGCAGCTTGGGTCAGGGGGCTTTGAGTTTTTCCTATGGCTACACCTTC
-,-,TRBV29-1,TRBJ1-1,CSVEDLSLQANTEAFF,TGCAGCGTTGAAGATCTTTCACTGCAAGCGAACACTGAAGCTTTCTTT
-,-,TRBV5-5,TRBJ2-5,CASSRPEGGEWGETQYF,TGTGCCAGCAGCCGTCCCGAGGGGGGAGAGTGGGGAGAGACCCAGTACTTC
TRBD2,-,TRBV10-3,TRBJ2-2,CAISETGLAGGYWDTGELFF,TGTGCCATCAGTGAAACTGGACTAGCGGGAGGATATTGGGACACCGGGGAGCTGTTTTTT
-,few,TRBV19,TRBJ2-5,CASSPGTGGTQYF,TGTGCCAGTAGTCCCGGGACCGGGGGGACCCAGTACTTC
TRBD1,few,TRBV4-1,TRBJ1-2,CASSPRGRIPIPYGYTF,TGCGCCAGCAGCCCAAGGGGGCGGATCCCTATACCCTATGGCTACACCTTC
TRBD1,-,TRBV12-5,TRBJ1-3,CASGISPDRVENTIYF,TGTGCTAGTGGTATCAGCCCGGACAGGGTGGAAAACACCATATATTTT
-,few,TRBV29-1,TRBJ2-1,CSVEAWDGSCCASDNEQFF,TGCAGCGTTGAAGCATGGGACGGGTCGTGCTGTGCGTCGGACAATGAGCAGTTCTTC
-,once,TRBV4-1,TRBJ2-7,CASSQGARLSYEQYF,TGCGCCAGCAGCCAAGGGGCAAGGCTCTCCTACGAGCAGTACTTC
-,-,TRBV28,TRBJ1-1,CASSPLRTVMNTEAFF,TGTGCCAGCAGTCCCTTAAGGACAGTCATGAACACTGAAGCTTTCTTT
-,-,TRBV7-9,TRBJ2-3,CARSSGPHTDTQYF,TGTGCCAGGTCGAGCGGGCCGCATACGGATACGCAGTATTTT
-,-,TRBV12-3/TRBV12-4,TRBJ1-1,CASITHLNTEAFF,TGTGCCAGCATCACCCACCTGAACACTGAAGCTTTCTTT
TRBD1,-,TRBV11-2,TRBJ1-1,CASSLQQGFAEAFF,TGTGCCAGCAGCTTGCAACAGGGGTTCGCTGAAGCTTTCTTT
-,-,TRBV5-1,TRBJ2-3,CASSGVRSWQYF,TGCGCCAGCAGCGGGGTCAGGTCCTGGCAGTATTTT
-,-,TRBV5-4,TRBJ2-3,CASSVTGWSTDTQYF,TGTGCCAGCAGCGTTACGGGGTGGAGCACAGATACGCAGTATTTT
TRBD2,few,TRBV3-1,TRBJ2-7,CASSPWVSGGEQYF,TGTGCCAGCAGCCCCTGGGTTAGCGGGGGCGAGCAGTACTTC
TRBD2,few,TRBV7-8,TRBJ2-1,CASSLGTSGSEQFF,TGTGCCAGCAGCTTAGGGACTAGCGGGAGTGAGCAGTTCTTC
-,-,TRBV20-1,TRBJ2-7,CSAGGTYEQYF,TGCAGTGCCGGAGGGACTTACGAGCAGTACTTC
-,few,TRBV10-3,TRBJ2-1,CAISEPEDVWQFF,TGTGCCATCAGTGAGCCTGAGGACGTCTGGCAGTTCTTC
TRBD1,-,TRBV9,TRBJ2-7,CASSDPLTGGSYEQYF,TGTGCCAGCAGCGACCCTCTGACAGGGGGCTCCTACGAGCAGTACTTC
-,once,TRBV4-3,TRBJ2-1,CASSQERWNNEQFF,TGCGCCAGCAGCCAAGAAAGGTGGAACAATGAGCAGTTCTTC
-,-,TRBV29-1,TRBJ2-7,CSVEDGDGGSYEQYF,TGCAGCGTTGAAGATGGGGACGGTGGCTCCTACGAGCAGTACTTC
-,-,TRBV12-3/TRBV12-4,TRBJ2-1,CASSYKTGPSSYNEQFF,TGTGCCAGCAGCTACAAGACAGGCCCGAGCTCCTACAATGAGCAGTTCTTC
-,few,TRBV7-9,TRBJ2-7,CASSFSLGGEQYF,TGTGCCAGCAGCTTCTCCCTGGGGGGCGAGCAGTACTTC
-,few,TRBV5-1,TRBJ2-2,CASSRHGHPTGELFF,TGCGCCAGCAGCCGACACGGCCACCCCACCGGGGAGCTGTTTTTT
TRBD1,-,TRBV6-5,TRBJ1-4,CASSSPGQGSEKLFF,TGTGCCAGCAGTTCGCCGGGACAGGGGAGTGAAAAACTGTTTTTT
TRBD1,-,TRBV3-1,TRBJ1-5,CASSLGTGNQPQHF,TGTGCCAGCAGCCTTGGGACAGGAAATCAGCCCCAGCATTTT